The clone carrying this TCR beta chain was seen a single time. Clones were read by immunoSEQ multiplex PCR, and TCRdb kept only the in-frame ones, dropping some. The data contain hundreds of thousands of clones, around 89% of them singletons. The data belong to a study of blood T cell repertoires in COVID-19. In Cohort 3, a recovered donor had either two negative PCRs, clearance, or symptom resolution. Sequencing was done on a sample of PBMCs or T cells enriched from blood (not recorded which). The sequence derives from a man between 25 and 39 years old who had recovered from COVID-19.

The CDR3 spells CASSPQGTGNEQFF. In DNA form, the CDR3 reads TGCGCCAGCAGCCCCCAGGGTACTGGAAATGAGCAGTTCTTC. The chain has TRBV4-3 and TRBJ2-1; a possible D gene is TRBD1 (5 bases). V lost 4 bases and J lost 7, with 14 bases in between. From germline, CDR1 is LGHNA and CDR2 YSLEER. There are 14 residues in the CDR3.